This T cell receptor (beta chain) was found in a study of T cell repertoires in ileal Crohn's disease. Time point meaning: inflamed ileum from the surgical specimen. Clones were sequenced by immunoSEQ multiplex PCR, and TCRdb holds only the in-frame ones, with some missing. The sample yields roughly 10,000 clones, around 87% seen once. The germline V gene has CDR1 SGHTS and CDR2 YDEGEE. V was cut by 2 bases and J by 2 bases, with 5 bases left in between. The length of the CDR3 is 12 residues. The receptor was derived from an adult with Crohn's disease. This sequence joins TRBV5-8 and TRBJ2-7; D gene uncertain. Sequenced input: ileal tissue. CDR3 in DNA: TGTGCCAGCAGCTTAGAAACCTACGAGCAGTACTTC. It specifies CASSLETYEQYF.